The entry below gives a single TCR beta chain sequence along with its context. This sample is drawn from a study of T cell responses to AZD1222 COVID-19 vaccine. This CDR3 is built from 18 residues. Germline CDR1 is SGDLS and CDR2 is YYNGEE. With V trimmed by 3 bases and J by 4 bases, 13 bases remained unmatched. Clones were sequenced by immunoSEQ multiplex PCR, and TCRdb holds only the in-frame ones, with some missing. The table includes 100,000 to 150,000 clones, about 90% detected once. This sequence was found in an adult in good health. The sequencing used peripheral blood, collected on day 0 of AZD1222 vaccination. This chain connects TRBV9 to TRBJ1-6; 7 bases are shared with TRBD1. CDR3 in amino acids: CASSAGTALRHYNSPLHF. CDR3 nucleotides: TGTGCCAGCAGCGCCGGGACAGCTCTCCGCCATTATAATTCACCCCTCCACTTT.